This T cell receptor (beta chain) was sequenced in a study of T cell responses to AZD1222 COVID-19 vaccine. At the level of the study: The study pooled second doses at about 4 or about 12 weeks. Study outcomes and limitations: Donors were largely white British and mainly female; clonal diversity was possibly underestimated. The peak T cell response came first, and repertoires were sampled only after it.

The CDR3 extends over 16 amino acids. V lost 3 bases, J lost 0 bases, and 14 bases lay in between. Germline V lookup: CDR1 MGHRA, CDR2 YSYEKL. Here immunoSEQ multiplex PCR was the method, and the copy in TCRdb shows in-frame clones only, minus some. The sample has over 100,000 clones; around 84% are singletons. Concerning this clone itself: Its antigen is unknown.

The TCR sequence derives from an adult in good health. The V gene is TRBV4-1, the J gene TRBJ1-1, with D hard to call. The sample here was peripheral blood, taken on day 0 of AZD1222 vaccination. CDR3 amino acids: CASSQLSSNMNTEAFF. The CDR3, as DNA: TGCGCCAGCAGCCAGTTAAGCAGCAACATGAACACTGAAGCTTTCTTT.